This TCR beta chain was recovered during a study of blood T cell repertoires in COVID-19. Across the study: Sites across the United States, Italy and Spain contributed samples from acute and convalescent COVID-19. T cells, B-cell-depleted T cells, or PBMCs provided the cDNA or gDNA that served as material.

Seattle enrolled patients during active infection and tracked them longitudinally. The CDR3 totals 15 residues. CDR1 and CDR2 (germline): MNHEY, SMNVEV (reference sequence). Between the trimmed V and J ends, which lost 1 base and 7 bases, there was a span of 11 bases. In the study's own analysis: Estimated nucleated cell counts came from reference gene primer amplification. The assay was immunoSEQ multiplex PCR, and TCRdb's table has in-frame clones only and misses some. The V and J calls and the clone size are those of that table, but D and trimming were determined from the DNA. This table holds some 220,000 clones, 85% found once.

This clonotype originated in a woman aged 70-85 years with COVID-19, enrolled during active disease. The sequencing sample was made of peripheral blood. The chain combines TRBV27 with TRBJ1-6; D not certain. CDR3 in amino acids: CASSLFGRANSPLHF. Here the CDR3 DNA reads TGTGCCAGCAGTTTATTCGGTAGAGCGAATTCACCCCTCCACTTT.